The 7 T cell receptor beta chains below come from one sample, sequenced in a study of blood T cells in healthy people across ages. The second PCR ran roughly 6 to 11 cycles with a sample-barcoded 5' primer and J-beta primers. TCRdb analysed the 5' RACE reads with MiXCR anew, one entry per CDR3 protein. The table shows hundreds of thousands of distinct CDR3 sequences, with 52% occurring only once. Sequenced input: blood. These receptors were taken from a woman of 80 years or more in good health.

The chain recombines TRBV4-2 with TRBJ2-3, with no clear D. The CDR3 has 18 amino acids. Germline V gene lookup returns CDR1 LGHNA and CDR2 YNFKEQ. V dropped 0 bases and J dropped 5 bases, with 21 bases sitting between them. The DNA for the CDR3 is TGTGCCAGCAGCCAAGACCCCCCGGGTAACTACCGGGTAGATACGCAGTATTTT. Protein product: CASSQDPPGNYRVDTQYF.

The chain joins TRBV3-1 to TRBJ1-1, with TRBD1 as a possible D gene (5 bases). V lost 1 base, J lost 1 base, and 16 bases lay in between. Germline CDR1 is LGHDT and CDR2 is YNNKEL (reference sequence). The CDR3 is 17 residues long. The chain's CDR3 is CASSQGATTDQNTEAFF. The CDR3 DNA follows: TGTGCCAGCAGCCAAGGAGCCACGACAGACCAGAACACTGAAGCTTTCTTT. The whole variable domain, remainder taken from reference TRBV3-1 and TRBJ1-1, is DTAVSQTPKYLVTQMGNDKSIKCEQNLGHDTMYWYKQDSKKFLKIMFSYNNKELIINETVPNRFSPKSPDKAHLNLHINSLELGDSAVYFCASSQGATTDQNTEAFFGQGTRLTVV.

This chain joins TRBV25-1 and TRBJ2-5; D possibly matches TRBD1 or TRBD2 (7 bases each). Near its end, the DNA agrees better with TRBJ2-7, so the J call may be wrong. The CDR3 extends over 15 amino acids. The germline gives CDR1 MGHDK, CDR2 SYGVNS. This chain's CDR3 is CASSEGGGTVDEQYF. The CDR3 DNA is TGTGCCAGCAGTGAAGGGGGGGGGACAGTCGACGAGCAGTACTTC.

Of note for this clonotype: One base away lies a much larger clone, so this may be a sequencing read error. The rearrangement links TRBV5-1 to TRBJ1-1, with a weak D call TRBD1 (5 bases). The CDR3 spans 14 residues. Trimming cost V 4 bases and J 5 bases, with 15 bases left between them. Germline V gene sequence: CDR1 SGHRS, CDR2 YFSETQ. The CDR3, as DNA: TGCGCCAGCAGCGGCGGGGCTCGGGGGACTGAAGCTTTCTTT. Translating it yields CASSGGARGTEAFF.

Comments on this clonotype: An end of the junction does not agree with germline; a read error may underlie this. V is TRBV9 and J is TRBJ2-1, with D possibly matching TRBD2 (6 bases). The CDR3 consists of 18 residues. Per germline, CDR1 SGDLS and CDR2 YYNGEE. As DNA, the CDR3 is TGTGCCAGCAGCGTAGCCCCCTCCCTTGGCGGGGTATACAATGAGCAGTTGTTC. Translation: CASSVAPSLGGVYNEQLF.

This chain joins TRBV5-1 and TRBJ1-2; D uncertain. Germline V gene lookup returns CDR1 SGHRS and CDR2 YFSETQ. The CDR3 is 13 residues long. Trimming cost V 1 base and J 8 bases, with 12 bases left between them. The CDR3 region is CASSLNREEGYTF. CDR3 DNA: TGCGCCAGCAGCTTGAACCGGGAGGAAGGCTACACCTTC.

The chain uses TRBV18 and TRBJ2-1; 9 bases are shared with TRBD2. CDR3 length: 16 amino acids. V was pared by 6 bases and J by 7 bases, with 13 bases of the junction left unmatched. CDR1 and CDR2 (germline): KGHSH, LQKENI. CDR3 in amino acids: CASSQISGSSRNEQFF. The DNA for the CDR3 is TGTGCCAGCTCCCAAATTAGCGGGAGCTCTAGGAATGAGCAGTTCTTC.